The clone carrying this T cell receptor (beta chain) showed up just a few times. The germline V and J ends were trimmed by 1 base and 6 bases, with 7 bases remaining between them. This CDR3 comprises 12 residues. Germline lookup yields CDR1 SEHNR and CDR2 FQNEAQ (reference sequence). The data derive from a study of human T cells and chemical hapten exposure. Time point denoted: patch test 3, about 24 weeks after DPC sensitization. Specified treatment: therapeutic diphenylcyclopropenone sensitization with weekly scalp DPC. Total RNA extraction was carried out from unfractionated whole blood. TCRdb recomputed calls from the RACE reads with MiXCR, one row per CDR3 protein. The data hold roughly 150,000 distinct CDR3 sequences, with 28% observed a single time.

V and J are TRBV7-9 and TRBJ2-7; D is unclear. Here the sequenced sample was whole blood, taken in connection with sensitization to the hapten diphenylcyclopropenone (DPC). The receptor was isolated from a woman aged 18-29 years with alopecia areata. Some clones in this sample may be carry-over from other donors' samples. The CDR3 region is CASSLGSSEQYF. The CDR3 DNA reads as TGTGCCAGCAGCTTAGGGAGTTCCGAGCAGTACTTC.